This T cell receptor beta chain was observed in a study of control samples from healthy donors and cancer patients. The CDR3 covers 14 residues. V lost 3 bases to trimming and J lost 6 bases, with 11 bases between them. Germline-derived CDR1 and CDR2 are KGHSH and LQKENI. Produced via immunoSEQ multiplex PCR; TCRdb's table is partial and in-frame only. The sample has over 85,000 clones, just over 90% seen once. This chain connects TRBV18 to TRBJ1-4; tentatively, D is TRBD1 (5 bases). Input material: blood. The clonotype originates from a woman under 30 in good health. CDR3 protein: CASSPSSGDEKLFF. CDR3 coding DNA: TGTGCCAGCTCACCCTCCTCGGGGGATGAAAAACTGTTTTTT.